This TCR beta chain was identified in a study of regulatory T cells in long-lasting Graves disease. Overall study context: Graves' patients (newly diagnosed) had been on antithyroid drugs under 3 months.

Investigators prepared the TCR beta libraries by applying iRepertoire HTBI primers and Arm-PCR of CDR3 regions. TCRdb called the multiplex PCR reads again in MiXCR, with one record for every CDR3 protein. The repertoire has roughly 530,000 distinct CDR3 sequences, about 15% of them found once; the top ten carry roughly 25%. The CDR3 is made up of 15 amino acids. CDR1 is SNHLY and CDR2 is FYNNEI in the germline V gene. Trimming removed 4 bases at V and 3 bases at J, with 13 bases between. Study outcomes and limitations: New patients shared some 970 public clonotypes, fewer than the roughly 2,700 shared by persistent patients. With persistent disease, TRBV28, TRBJ1-2 and TRBJ2-5 were the favored segments.

Time point specified: newly diagnosed GD, antithyroid drugs for less than 3 months. PBMCs were the source of the RNA used for TCR sequencing. This clonotype was detected many times. Its antigen is unknown. This same sample was also taken into another study, of T cells in Graves' hyperthyroidism and ophthalmopathy. From that report: In the first-round RT-PCR of the TCR CDR3, the HTBI primer set was used.

The input for sequencing was peripheral blood mononuclear cells (PBMCs), taken at new diagnosis, from a patient treated with antithyroid drugs. The TCR originated in a woman between 40 and 65 years old with Graves disease. The chain joins TRBV2 to TRBJ2-1; D remains unclear. CDR3: CASSVTYILYNEQFF. The CDR3 DNA is TGTGCCAGCAGTGTAACCTATATCCTCTACAATGAGCAGTTCTTC.